This TCR beta chain was obtained from a study of human T cells and chemical hapten exposure. As for the study in general: For sensitization, 2% DPC was applied to a 2 cm by 2 cm patch of upper inner arm skin. Diphenylcyclopropenone doses were given weekly to the scalps of patients across the roughly 24-week study.

The CDR3 loop spans 14 amino acids. Germline V gives CDR1 SGHTA, CDR2 FQGNSA. V dropped 0 bases and J dropped 2 bases, with 6 bases sitting between them. What the library attached to individual cDNA molecules were unique molecular identifiers. Per the original methods: Sample TCR totals centred on a median of about 100,000, ranging 23,224 to 690,600. TCRdb ran MiXCR on the RACE reads and lists one entry per CDR3 protein. V and J calls and clone size were set by TCRdb, not the authors. Counted here are 250,000 or so distinct CDR3 sequences, roughly 7.7% occurring once; the ten biggest clones make up 1.2%. Specified time point: pre-sensitization, week 0. This sample's treatment: therapeutic diphenylcyclopropenone sensitization with weekly scalp DPC. This clonotype showed up just a few times.

The chain combines TRBV7-2 with TRBJ2-3; D gene unclear. The sequence derives from a man aged 18 to 35 with alopecia areata. Some clones in this sample may be carry-over from other donors' samples. Sample: whole blood, taken in connection with sensitization to the hapten diphenylcyclopropenone (DPC). The CDR3, as DNA: TGTGCCAGCAGCTTAGCGCAACTCACAGATACGCAGTATTTT. This translates into CASSLAQLTDTQYF.